This T cell receptor beta chain appears in the sequencing data of a study of molecular identifiers for immune sequencing clone quantification. As to this clonotype: What it recognizes is unknown.

Study findings and constraints: Beyond 20 RNA copies, clones held over 99% of effector molecules, compared with under 1% in naive cells. Highly expanded clone sizes could end up underestimated if a barcode were shared by identical TCR molecules.

TCRdb recomputed calls from the PCR reads with MiXCR, one row per CDR3 protein. Of more than 450,000 distinct CDR3 sequences listed, roughly 24% were seen once; the top ten hold under 0.85%. Germline-derived CDR1 and CDR2 are SEHNR and FQNEAQ (reference sequence). This CDR3 comprises 16 residues. V was pared by 5 bases and J by 7 bases, with 13 bases of the junction left unmatched. V gene TRBV7-9 combines with J gene TRBJ1-4, with 7 bases aligning to TRBD1. The sequenced sample consisted of naive CD8+ T cells from blood, with Jurkat cell RNA spiked in. Subset reported: FACS-sorted CD8+CD4-CCR7+CD45RA+ naive T cells. The TCR was taken from a human donor in good health. Some libraries in this study had Jurkat cell RNA spiked in. The CDR3 bases are TGTGCCAGCAGCATGACGCCGGGACAGTCGATTGAAAAACTGTTTTTT. It encodes CASSMTPGQSIEKLFF.